A selection of T cell receptor beta chains follows, all from one sample in a study of blood T cells in healthy people across ages. Via MiXCR, TCRdb re-called the 5' RACE reads, giving one row per CDR3 protein. The sample has just over 1 million distinct CDR3 sequences, 45% seen once; the top ten hold 15% to 20%. Source material: blood. These receptors all come from a woman aged 55 to 70 in good health. The CDR3 runs from the conserved cysteine through the conserved F or W. The order of the fields is V gene, J gene, CDR3 protein.

TRBV7-2	TRBJ2-3	CASSLLLARSTDTQYF
TRBV6-5	TRBJ2-1	CASSSEDQGYNEQFF
TRBV4-2	TRBJ2-7	CASSQERTSPTYEQYF
TRBV6-4	TRBJ2-1	CASSDSFLRASNEQFF
TRBV20-1	TRBJ2-7	CSSGRSGEQYF
TRBV19	TRBJ1-1	CASTPRTPSGGTEAFF
TRBV4-1	TRBJ2-7	CASSQAGQTPEQYF
TRBV5-1	TRBJ2-3	CASRPDGDTTDTQYF
TRBV20-1	TRBJ2-1	CSARDRLGPYNEQFF
TRBV18	TRBJ2-4	CASSPRTSGGGGPNIQYF
TRBV29-1	TRBJ2-5	CSVSRGVPQYF
TRBV7-2	TRBJ2-4	CASSLGGESSDIQYF
TRBV7-8	TRBJ2-3	CASSQYTGGIKTDTQYF
TRBV20-1	TRBJ2-5	CSARKEPQETRYF
TRBV11-2	TRBJ2-3	CASSKLVLTDTQYF
TRBV25-1	TRBJ2-7	CASSEWGGEQYF
TRBV12-3/TRBV12-4	TRBJ1-4	CASTLTGGANEKLFF
TRBV7-8	TRBJ2-5	CASSFPGEQETQYF
TRBV29-1	TRBJ2-7	CSFLRWDRHTYEQYF
TRBV6-1	TRBJ2-5	CASSGRTGGLETQYF
TRBV20-1	TRBJ2-7	CSASQDPLGSYEQYF
TRBV15	TRBJ2-2	CATSRSGTIELFF
TRBV5-1	-	CASSWDRYEQYF
TRBV20-1	TRBJ2-3	CSGGLSTDTQYF
TRBV9	TRBJ2-3	CASSANRDLEYTDTQYF
TRBV3-1	TRBJ2-7	CASSTVRGAYEQYF
TRBV7-2	-	CASSLQDRSDEQYF
TRBV14	TRBJ2-7	CASSPGGRLDDYEQYF
TRBV25-1	-	CASTGLESPEQYF
TRBV29-1	TRBJ1-4	CSVGGQGSEKLFF
TRBV14	TRBJ2-1	CASSQSIGGQFF
TRBV27	TRBJ1-4	CASRPTGFNEKLFF
TRBV28	TRBJ1-1	CASRRTGVAFF
TRBV28	TRBJ2-1	CASSSGLVFEQFF
TRBV29-1	TRBJ2-7	CSVAQGRTYEQYF
TRBV12-3/TRBV12-4	TRBJ2-4	CASSRGQGKNIQYF
TRBV12-3/TRBV12-4	-	CASTPPSGSRHEQYF
TRBV21-1	TRBJ2-7	CASSNGGLPPYEQYF
TRBV7-2	TRBJ2-5	CASTPDRGRQETQYF
TRBV6-5	TRBJ2-1	CASSYRAPLQGNEQFF
TRBV7-9	TRBJ1-6	CASSLTGGNPPLHF
TRBV30	TRBJ2-1	CAWSVRAVGYNEQFF
TRBV11-1	TRBJ2-1	CASTLVAGNNEQFF
TRBV20-1	TRBJ1-2	CSARDVRGNYGYTF
TRBV5-6	TRBJ2-5	CASSPAGTGKETQYF
TRBV9	TRBJ2-3	CASSVEWGQGTADTQYF
TRBV7-9	TRBJ2-5	CASSFAGGNPETQYF
TRBV12-3/TRBV12-4	TRBJ2-3	CASSLVGLAGGSTDTQYF